The sequence of this TCR beta chain was determined in a study of T cells in Graves' hyperthyroidism and ophthalmopathy. This CDR3 is built from 15 residues. V shed 7 bases and J 4 bases; nucleotides not matched to a gene: 11. This clonotype was counted at least ten times. RNA transcripts yielded amplified TCR beta CDR3 regions. Primed by the HTBI set, a first-round RT-PCR was run on the TCR CDR3. TCRdb called the multiplex PCR reads again in MiXCR, with one record for every CDR3 protein. The table has 300,000 to 400,000 distinct CDR3 sequences, about 20% seen once. Those with hyperthyroidism were 18 to 65 years old, newly diagnosed, and ill for under 2 months. Uncontrolled infections, other autoimmune diseases, pregnancy or lactation led to exclusion of patients.

The chain joins TRBV12-3 or TRBV12-4 to TRBJ2-3; the match to TRBD2 covers 7 bases. Material for sequencing was blood. The TCR comes from a woman aged 45-65 years with Graves' hyperthyroidism. CDR3: CASTLKASGADTQYF. The CDR3 DNA reads TGTGCCAGCACCCTGAAGGCTAGCGGAGCAGATACGCAGTATTTT.